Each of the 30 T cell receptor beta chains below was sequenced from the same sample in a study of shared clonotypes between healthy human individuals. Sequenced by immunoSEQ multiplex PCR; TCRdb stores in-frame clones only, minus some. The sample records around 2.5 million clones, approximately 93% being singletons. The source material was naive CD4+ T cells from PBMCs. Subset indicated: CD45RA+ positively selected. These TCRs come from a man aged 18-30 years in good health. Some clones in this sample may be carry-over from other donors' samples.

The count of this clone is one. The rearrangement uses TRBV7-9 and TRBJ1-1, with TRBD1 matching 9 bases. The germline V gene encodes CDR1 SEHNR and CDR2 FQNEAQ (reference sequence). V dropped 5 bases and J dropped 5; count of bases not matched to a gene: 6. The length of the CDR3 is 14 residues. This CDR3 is CASSRQGGGTEAFF. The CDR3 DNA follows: TGTGCCAGCAGCCGACAGGGGGGGGGAACTGAAGCTTTCTTT.

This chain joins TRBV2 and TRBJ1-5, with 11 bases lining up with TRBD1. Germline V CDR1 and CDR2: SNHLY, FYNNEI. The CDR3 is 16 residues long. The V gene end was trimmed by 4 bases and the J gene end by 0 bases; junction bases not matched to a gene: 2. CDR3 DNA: TGTGCCAGCAGTGGGACAGGGGGCCTTAGCAATCAGCCCCAGCATTTT. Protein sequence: CASSGTGGLSNQPQHF.

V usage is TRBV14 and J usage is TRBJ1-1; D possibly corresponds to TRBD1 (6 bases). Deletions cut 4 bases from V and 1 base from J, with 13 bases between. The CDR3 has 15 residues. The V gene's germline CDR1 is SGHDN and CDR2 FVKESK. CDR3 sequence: CASSRPGGQNTEAFF. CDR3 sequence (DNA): TGTGCCAGCAGCCGCCCCGGGGGACAGAACACTGAAGCTTTCTTT.

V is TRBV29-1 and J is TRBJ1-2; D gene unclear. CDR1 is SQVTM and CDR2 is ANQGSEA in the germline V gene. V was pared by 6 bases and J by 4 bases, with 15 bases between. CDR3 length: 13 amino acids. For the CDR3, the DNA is TGCAGCGTGTTCTTCCGGACGGCCTATGGCTACACCTTC. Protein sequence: CSVFFRTAYGYTF.

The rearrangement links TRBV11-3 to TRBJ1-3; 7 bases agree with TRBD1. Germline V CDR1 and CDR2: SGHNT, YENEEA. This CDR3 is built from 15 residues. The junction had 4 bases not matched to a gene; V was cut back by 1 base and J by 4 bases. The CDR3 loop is CASSLGTGRGNTIYF. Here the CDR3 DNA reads TGTGCCAGCAGCTTAGGGACAGGACGCGGAAACACCATATATTTT.

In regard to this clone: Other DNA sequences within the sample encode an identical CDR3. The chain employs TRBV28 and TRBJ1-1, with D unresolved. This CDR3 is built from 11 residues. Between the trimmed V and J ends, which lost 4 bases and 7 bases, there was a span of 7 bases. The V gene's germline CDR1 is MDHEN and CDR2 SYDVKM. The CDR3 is CASSSQSEAFF. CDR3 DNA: TGTGCCAGCAGTTCCCAGAGTGAAGCTTTCTTT.

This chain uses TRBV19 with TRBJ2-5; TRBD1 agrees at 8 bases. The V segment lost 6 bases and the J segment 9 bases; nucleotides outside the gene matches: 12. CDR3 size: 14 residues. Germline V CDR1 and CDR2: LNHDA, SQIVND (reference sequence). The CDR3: CASRPDRARGPQYF. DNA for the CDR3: TGTGCCAGTAGACCGGACAGGGCCCGTGGGCCCCAGTACTTC.

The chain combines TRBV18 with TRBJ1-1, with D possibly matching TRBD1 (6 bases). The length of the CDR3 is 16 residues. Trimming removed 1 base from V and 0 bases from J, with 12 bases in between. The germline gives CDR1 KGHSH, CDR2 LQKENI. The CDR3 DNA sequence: TGTGCCAGCTCACCACTTCCTCAGGGGATGAACACTGAAGCTTTCTTT. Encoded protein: CASSPLPQGMNTEAFF.

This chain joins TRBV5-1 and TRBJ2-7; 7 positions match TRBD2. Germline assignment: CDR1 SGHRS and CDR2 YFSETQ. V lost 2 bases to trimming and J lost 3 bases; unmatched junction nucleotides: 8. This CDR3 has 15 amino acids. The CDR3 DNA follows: TGCGCCAGCAGCTTACGGAGCGGGGTCCACTACGAGCAGTACTTC. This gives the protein CASSLRSGVHYEQYF.

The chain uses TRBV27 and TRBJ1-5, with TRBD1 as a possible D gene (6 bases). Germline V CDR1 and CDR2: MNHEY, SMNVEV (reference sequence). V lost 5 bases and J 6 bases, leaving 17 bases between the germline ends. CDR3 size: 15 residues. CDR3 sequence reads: CASSPVRTAAQPQHF. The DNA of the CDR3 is TGTGCCAGCAGTCCCGTCCGGACAGCGGCTCAGCCCCAGCATTTT.

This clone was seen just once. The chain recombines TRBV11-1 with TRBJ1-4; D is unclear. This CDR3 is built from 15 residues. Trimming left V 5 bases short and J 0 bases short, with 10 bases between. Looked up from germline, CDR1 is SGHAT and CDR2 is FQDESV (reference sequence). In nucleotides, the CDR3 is TGTGCCAGCAGCCGCGCCGGAGCAACTAATGAAAAACTGTTTTTT. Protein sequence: CASSRAGATNEKLFF.

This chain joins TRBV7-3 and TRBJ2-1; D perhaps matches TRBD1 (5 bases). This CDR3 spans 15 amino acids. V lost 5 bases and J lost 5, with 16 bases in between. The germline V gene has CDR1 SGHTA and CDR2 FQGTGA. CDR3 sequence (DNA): TGTGCCAGCAGCCCACCAGGGTCTCGCCACAATGAGCAGTTCTTC. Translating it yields CASSPPGSRHNEQFF. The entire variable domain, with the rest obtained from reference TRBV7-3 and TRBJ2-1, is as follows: GAGVSQTPSNKVTEKGKYVELRCDPISGHTALYWYRQSLGQGPEFLIYFQGTGAADDSGLPNDRFFAVRPEGSVSTLKIQRTERGDSAVYLCASSPPGSRHNEQFFGPGTRLTVL.

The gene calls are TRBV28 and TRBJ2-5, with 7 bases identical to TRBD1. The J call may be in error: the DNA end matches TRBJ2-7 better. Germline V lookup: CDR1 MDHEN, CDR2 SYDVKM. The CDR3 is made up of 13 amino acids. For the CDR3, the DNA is TGTGCCAGCAGTTTGACAGGGATCTACGAGCAGTACTTC. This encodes CASSLTGIYEQYF.

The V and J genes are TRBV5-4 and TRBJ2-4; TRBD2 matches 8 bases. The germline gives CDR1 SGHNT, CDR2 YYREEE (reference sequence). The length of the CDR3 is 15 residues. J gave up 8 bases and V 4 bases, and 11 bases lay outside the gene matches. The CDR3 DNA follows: TGTGCCAGCAGCACCTCTAGCGGGTCGATAGACATTCAGTACTTC. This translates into CASSTSSGSIDIQYF.

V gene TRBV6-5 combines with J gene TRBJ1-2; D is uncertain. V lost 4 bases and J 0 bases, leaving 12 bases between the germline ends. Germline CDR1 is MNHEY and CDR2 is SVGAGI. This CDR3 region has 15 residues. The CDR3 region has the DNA TGTGCCAGCAGTTCGAGGGTCCCCGCTAACTATGGCTACACCTTC. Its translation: CASSSRVPANYGYTF.

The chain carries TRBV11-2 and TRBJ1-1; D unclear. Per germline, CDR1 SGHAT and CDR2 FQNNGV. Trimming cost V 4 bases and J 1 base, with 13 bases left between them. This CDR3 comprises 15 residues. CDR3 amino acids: CASSWTLPPNTEAFF. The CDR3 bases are TGTGCCAGCAGCTGGACCCTCCCTCCGAACACTGAAGCTTTCTTT.

The CDR3 region is CASSLQRSQIDEQYF. CDR3 in DNA: TGTGCCAGCTCACTTCAGAGGTCCCAAATCGACGAGCAGTACTTC. The chain employs TRBV18 and TRBJ2-7; unclear D gene. Between the trimmed V and J ends, which lost 4 bases and 5 bases, there was a span of 18 bases. The germline V gene encodes CDR1 KGHSH and CDR2 LQKENI. The CDR3 sequence is 15 residues long.

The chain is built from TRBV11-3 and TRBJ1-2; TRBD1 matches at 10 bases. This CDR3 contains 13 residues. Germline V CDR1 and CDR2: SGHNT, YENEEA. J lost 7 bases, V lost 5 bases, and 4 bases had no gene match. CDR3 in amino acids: CASSDRGLSGYTF. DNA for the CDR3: TGTGCCAGCAGCGACAGGGGGCTGAGTGGCTACACCTTC.

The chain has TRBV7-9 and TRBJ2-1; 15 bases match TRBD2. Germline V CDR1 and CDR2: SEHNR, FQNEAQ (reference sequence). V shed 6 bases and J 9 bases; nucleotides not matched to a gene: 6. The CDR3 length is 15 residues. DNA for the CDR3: TGTGCCAGCAGGAGAAGGACTAGCGGGAGGGGTGAGCAGTTCTTC. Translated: CASRRRTSGRGEQFF. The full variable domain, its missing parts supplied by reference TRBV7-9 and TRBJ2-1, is DTGVSQNPRHKITKRGQNVTFRCDPISEHNRLYWYRQTLGQGPEFLTYFQNEAQLEKSRLLSDRFSAERPKGSFSTLEIQRTEQGDSAMYLCASRRRTSGRGEQFFGPGTRLTVL.

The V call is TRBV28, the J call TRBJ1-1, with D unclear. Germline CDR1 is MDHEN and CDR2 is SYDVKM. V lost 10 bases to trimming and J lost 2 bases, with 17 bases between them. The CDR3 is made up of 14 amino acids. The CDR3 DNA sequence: TGTGCCATCAGGCCGTTCCGGTCCAACACTGAAGCTTTCTTT. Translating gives CAIRPFRSNTEAFF.

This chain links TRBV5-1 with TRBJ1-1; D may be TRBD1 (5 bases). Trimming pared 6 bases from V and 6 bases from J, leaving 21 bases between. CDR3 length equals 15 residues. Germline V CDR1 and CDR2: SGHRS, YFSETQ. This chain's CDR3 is CASIPAGGGFSEAFF. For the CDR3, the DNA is TGCGCCAGCATCCCGGCCGGGGGAGGTTTTTCTGAAGCTTTCTTT.

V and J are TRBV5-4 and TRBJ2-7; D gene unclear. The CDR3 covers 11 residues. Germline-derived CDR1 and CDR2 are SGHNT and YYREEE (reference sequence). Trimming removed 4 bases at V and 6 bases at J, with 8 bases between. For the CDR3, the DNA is TGTGCCAGCAGCGCCTCTGGCGAGCAGTACTTC. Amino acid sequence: CASSASGEQYF.

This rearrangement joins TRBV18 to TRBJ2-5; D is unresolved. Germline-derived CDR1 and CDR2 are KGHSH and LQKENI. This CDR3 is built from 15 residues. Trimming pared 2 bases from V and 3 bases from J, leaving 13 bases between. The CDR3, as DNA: TGTGCCAGCTCACCAGAGAACGTAGGGAAAGAGACCCAGTACTTC. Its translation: CASSPENVGKETQYF.

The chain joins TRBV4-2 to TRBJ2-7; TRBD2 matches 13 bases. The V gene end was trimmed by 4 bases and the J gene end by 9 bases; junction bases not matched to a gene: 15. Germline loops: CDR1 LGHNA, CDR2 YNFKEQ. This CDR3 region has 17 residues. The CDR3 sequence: CASSPATSGRSPYGQYF. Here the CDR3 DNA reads TGTGCCAGCAGCCCGGCGACTAGCGGGAGGTCCCCTTATGGGCAGTACTTC.

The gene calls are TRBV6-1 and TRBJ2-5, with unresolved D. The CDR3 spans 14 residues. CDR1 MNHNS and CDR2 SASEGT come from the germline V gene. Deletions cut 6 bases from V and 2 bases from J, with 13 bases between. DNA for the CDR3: TGTGCCAGCAGCCAACTCGGGTATCAAGAGACCCAGTACTTC. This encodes CASSQLGYQETQYF.

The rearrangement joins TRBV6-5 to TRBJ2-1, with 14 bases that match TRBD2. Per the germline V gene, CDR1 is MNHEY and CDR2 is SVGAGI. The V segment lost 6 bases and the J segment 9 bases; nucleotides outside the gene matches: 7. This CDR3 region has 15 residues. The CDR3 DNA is TGTGCCAGCAGCCGGGGACTAGCGGGAGCGGGTGAGCAGTTCTTC. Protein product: CASSRGLAGAGEQFF.

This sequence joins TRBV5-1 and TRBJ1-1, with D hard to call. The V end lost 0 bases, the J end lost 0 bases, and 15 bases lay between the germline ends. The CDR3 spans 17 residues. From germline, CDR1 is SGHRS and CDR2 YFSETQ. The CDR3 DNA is TGCGCCAGCAGCTTGGTGAGGGAAAGCAAGCTGAACACTGAAGCTTTCTTT. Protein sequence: CASSLVRESKLNTEAFF.

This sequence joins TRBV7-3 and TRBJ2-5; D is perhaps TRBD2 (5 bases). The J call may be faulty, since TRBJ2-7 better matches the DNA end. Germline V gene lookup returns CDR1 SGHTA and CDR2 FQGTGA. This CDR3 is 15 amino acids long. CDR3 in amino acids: CASPRDLPSYYEQYF. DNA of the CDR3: TGTGCCAGCCCCCGGGATCTCCCTTCATACTACGAGCAGTACTTC.

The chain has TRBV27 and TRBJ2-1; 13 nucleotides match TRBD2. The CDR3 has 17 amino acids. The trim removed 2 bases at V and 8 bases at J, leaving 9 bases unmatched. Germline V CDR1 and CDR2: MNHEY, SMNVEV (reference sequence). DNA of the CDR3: TGTGCCAGCAGTTTAACCCCCCGGACTAGCGGGAGTGATGAGCAGTTCTTC. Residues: CASSLTPRTSGSDEQFF.

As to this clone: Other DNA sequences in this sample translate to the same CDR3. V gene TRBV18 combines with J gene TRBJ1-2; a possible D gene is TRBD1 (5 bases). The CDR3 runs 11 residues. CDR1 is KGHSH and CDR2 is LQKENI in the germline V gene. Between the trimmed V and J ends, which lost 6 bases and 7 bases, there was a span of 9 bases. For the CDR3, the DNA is TGTGCCAGCTCGCCAGGGTCTGGCTACACCTTC. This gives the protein CASSPGSGYTF.